This entry features one T cell receptor beta chain sequence. This clonotype was counted only a few times. The target of this receptor is not known. No base quality values were provided; no much bigger clone lies one nucleotide off. The sample belongs to a study of human T cells and chemical hapten exposure (dated by TCRdb to about 2021). Concerning the study at large: For sensitization, 2% DPC in acetone was applied to a roughly 2 cm by roughly 2 cm area of upper inner arm skin. Weekly therapeutic DPC doses were additionally applied to the scalp of patients throughout the roughly 25-week study period. Patch testing was done on the upper back using Finn chambers containing 0.01% DPC, and results were scored after 6 days according to International Contact Dermatitis Research Group standards. Most of the patients in the cohort were female, and the cohort covered alopecia areata with under or over 50% scalp involvement, alopecia totalis and alopecia universalis. Libraries were pooled for sequencing, and per-sample TCR yields varied mainly because of small differences in library volumes within the pool. The study tracked peripheral blood TCR repertoire changes in vivo during primary and secondary sensitization to the hapten diphenylcyclopropenone (DPC) in alopecia patients. Patient blood was sampled pre-sensitization (week 0) and at 2, 6 and about 24 weeks after DPC sensitization. Blood for TCR sequencing was provided by twenty-nine alopecia patients at one to four time points (pre-sensitization, 2, 6 and 24 weeks).

Summary of the overall study and its limitations: Expanded TCRs formed significantly more large CDR3 similarity clusters than pre-sensitization or healthy control sets, consistent with antigen-driven responses. Patch test score correlated positively with the number of PT1 expanded TCRs, reaching significance at thresholds 8, 16 and 32 but not at 4. No change with DPC sensitization was found in the number of TCRs above 1 in 1000 frequency, and no evidence of global repertoire structure alterations was found. After repeated subsampling, the strength of the expansion versus patch-test correlation and the threshold at which it became significant changed. Because all patients had alopecia, a presumed autoimmune disease, the immune response of the patients might differ from that of healthy individuals.

Via the germline V gene (reference sequence), CDR1 is DFQATT and CDR2 SNEGSKA. The CDR3 has 13 amino acids, counting the end cysteine and phenylalanine. CDR3 DNA only is kept here, 39 bases in frame from base 1. V is pruned by 4 bases and J by 2 bases, leaving 4 bases of the junction without a gene match. Explained via the paper, the time point label denotes: patch test 1, 2 weeks after DPC sensitization. The treatment or condition label, read with the paper, signifies: therapeutic diphenylcyclopropenone sensitization with weekly scalp DPC. Blood at each patch-test visit was drawn before the patch test was applied. To be eligible, patients had to be aged 18 to 70, diagnosed with alopecia and judged suitable for DPC therapy, while pregnant patients were excluded. Total RNA was extracted from unfractionated whole blood that had been collected in Tempus Blood RNA tubes. Library preparation was by RACE. The reads were generated on a NextSeq 500. During library preparation, unique molecular identifiers were attached to individual cDNA molecules so that TCRs could be counted in a quantitative, reproducible way. For every blood RNA sample, sequencing covered both the TCR alpha and TCR beta chains. In the source study's methods: Samples had a median of about 96,000 TCRs, with a range from roughly 23,224 to 750,000. V, J and CDR3 annotation of the TCR reads was carried out using the Decombinator software suite. For the PS versus PT1 abundance plots, all samples were subsampled to the same number of TCRs (28,000). Expanded TCRs were defined as absent before sensitization and observed at least eight times at the 2-week time point. Starting from the raw public reads, TCRdb applied fastp trimming at Q25, assembled clones with MiXCR and retained in-frame beta chains. Under each unique CDR3 protein, matching rows form one entry showing the most common genes and DNA. Clone size and V and J calls follow TCRdb, not the original study. The sample table shows around 340,000 distinct CDR3 sequences, and approximately 6.9% are seen once. The leading ten clones occupy 8% to 9% of the sample.

This sequence originates from a woman younger than 35 with alopecia areata. Some clones in this sample may be carry-over from other donors' samples. The chain is encoded by TRBV20-1 joined to TRBJ1-2; TRBD1 fits 7 bases in the junction. This material consisted of whole blood, taken in connection with sensitization to the hapten diphenylcyclopropenone (DPC). The nucleotide sequence is given as TGCAGTGCTACCGGGACAGTGAACTATGGCTACACCTTC. The encoded protein is CSATGTVNYGYTF.